This is a list of T cell receptor beta chains from one sample in a study of lung T cells in sarcoidosis with Löfgren's syndrome. In TCRdb, the reads were re-called with MiXCR into one record per CDR3 protein. The sample contains about 63,000 distinct CDR3 sequences, over 20% of which appear only once. Sequencing used CD4+ T cells from PBMCs. Source of these receptors: a human donor with sarcoidosis (Löfgren's syndrome or another form), or a control subject (not recorded which). CDR3s include the opening cysteine and the closing phenylalanine or tryptophan. A D gene is named only where the DNA matches it firmly. Clone size is not always given. Where it is, it says once, few, many or a class for expanded clones.

J gene,clone size,CDR3 length,V gene,D gene,CDR3 DNA,CDR3 protein
TRBJ2-1,many,17,TRBV11-2,NA,TGTGCCAGCAGCTCCCGTTTTGGGTATAGCTCCTACAATGAGCAGTTCTTC,CASSSRFGYSSYNEQFF
TRBJ2-3,few,17,TRBV29-1,TRBD2,TGCAGCACCAACGGGGGGGCCATCGCTGGGAGCACAGATACGCAGTATTTT,CSTNGGAIAGSTDTQYF
TRBJ1-3,many,14,TRBV7-2,NA,TGTGCCAGCAGCTCCCCGGGACGCGGAAACACCATATATTTT,CASSSPGRGNTIYF
TRBJ2-1,NA,15,TRBV5-1,TRBD2,TGCGCCAGCAGCTTGTGGCGGGGGAACCACAATGAGCAGTTCTTC,CASSLWRGNHNEQFF
TRBJ2-7,NA,15,TRBV12-3/TRBV12-4,NA,TGTGCCAGCAGCAGGACCCACTCCTCCTCCTACGAGCAGTACTTC,CASSRTHSSSYEQYF
TRBJ2-3,many,14,TRBV4-3,NA,TGCGCCAGCAGCCAAGATAGGCGTCGAGATACGCAGTATTTT,CASSQDRRRDTQYF
TRBJ2-6,NA,17,TRBV5-1,NA,TGCGCCAGCAGCTTGGCCGCGGCCCTAACTGGGGCCAACGTCCTGACTTTC,CASSLAAALTGANVLTF
TRBJ2-1,NA,17,TRBV4-1,TRBD2,TGCGCCAGCAGCCAAGATAGGACTAGCGGGAGCTACAATGAGCAGTTCTTC,CASSQDRTSGSYNEQFF
TRBJ2-1,NA,15,TRBV18,TRBD2,TGTGCCAGCTCACCACAAGCGGGAGACTACAATGAGCAGTTCTTC,CASSPQAGDYNEQFF
TRBJ2-3,NA,18,TRBV3-1,TRBD2,TGTGCCAGCAGCCAAGGGACTAGCGGGAGGGCCAGCACAGATACGCAGTATTTT,CASSQGTSGRASTDTQYF
TRBJ2-2,NA,17,TRBV5-1,NA,TGCGCCAGCAGCCTTACAAGCGGGACACCGAACACCGGGGAGCTGTTTTTT,CASSLTSGTPNTGELFF
TRBJ1-1,NA,14,TRBV12-3/TRBV12-4,TRBD1,TGTGCCAGCAGTCGGGACAGCTTGAACACTGAAGCTTTCTTT,CASSRDSLNTEAFF
TRBJ1-1,NA,14,TRBV20-1,NA,TGCAGTGCTAGAGGGGTAATCGGGAACACTGAAGCTTTCTTT,CSARGVIGNTEAFF
TRBJ2-1,few,12,TRBV19,TRBD1,TGTGCCAGTAGTTCCACCGGGACAGGGTTTCTCTTC,CASSSTGTGFLF
TRBJ1-2,NA,15,TRBV6-2/TRBV6-3,TRBD1,TGTGCCAGCAGTGCCAATACAGGGGGCGGCTATGGCTACACCTTC,CASSANTGGGYGYTF
TRBJ2-7,NA,13,TRBV18,NA,TGTGCCAGCTCACCTCAGGGAGCGTACGAGCAGTACTTC,CASSPQGAYEQYF
TRBJ2-1,many,18,TRBV7-2,NA,TGTGCCAGCAGCTTAATGCCTGGCGGGATAGTATCGGGCAATGAGCAGTTCTTC,CASSLMPGGIVSGNEQFF